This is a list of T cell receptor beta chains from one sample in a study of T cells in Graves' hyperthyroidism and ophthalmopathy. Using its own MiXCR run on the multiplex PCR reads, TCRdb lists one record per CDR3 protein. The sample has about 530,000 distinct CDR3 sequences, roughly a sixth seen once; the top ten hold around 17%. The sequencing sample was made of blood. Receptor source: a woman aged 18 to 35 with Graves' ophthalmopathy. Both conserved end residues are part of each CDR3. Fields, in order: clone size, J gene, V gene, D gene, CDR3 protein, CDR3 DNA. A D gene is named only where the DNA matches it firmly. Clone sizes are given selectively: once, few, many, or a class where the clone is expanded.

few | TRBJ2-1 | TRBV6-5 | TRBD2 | CASSYSPAGGYNEQFF | TGTGCCAGCAGTTACTCCCCAGCGGGAGGGTACAATGAGCAGTTCTTC
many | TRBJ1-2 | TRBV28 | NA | CASSLGVYGYTF | TGTGCCAGCAGTTTAGGAGTATATGGCTACACCTTC
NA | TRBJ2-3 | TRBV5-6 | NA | CASSLASGRYTDTQYF | TGTGCCAGCAGCTTGGCGAGTGGGAGGTACACAGATACGCAGTATTTT
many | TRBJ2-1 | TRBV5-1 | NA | CASSLGLPDEQFF | TGCGCCAGCAGCTTGGGGTTACCGGATGAGCAGTTCTTC
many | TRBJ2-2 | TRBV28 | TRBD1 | CASRQGGNTGELFF | TGTGCCAGCAGACAGGGGGGGAACACCGGGGAGCTGTTTTTT
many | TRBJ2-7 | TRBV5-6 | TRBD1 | CASSSGTEGYEQYF | TGTGCCAGCAGCTCCGGGACAGAGGGCTACGAGCAGTACTTC
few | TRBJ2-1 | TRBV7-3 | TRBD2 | CASSLEPATSGVYNEQFF | TGTGCCAGCAGCTTAGAGCCCGCCACTAGCGGGGTCTACAATGAGCAGTTCTTC
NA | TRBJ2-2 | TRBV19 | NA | CASSIVLNTGELFF | TGTGCCAGTAGTATCGTACTAAACACCGGGGAGCTGTTTTTT
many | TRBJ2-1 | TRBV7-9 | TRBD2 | CASSLTLSGGNEQFF | TGTGCCAGCAGCTTAACTCTCTCGGGGGGCAATGAGCAGTTCTTC
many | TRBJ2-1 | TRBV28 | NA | CASSLFGGGENEQFF | TGTGCCAGCAGTTTATTCGGCGGGGGCGAAAATGAGCAGTTCTTC
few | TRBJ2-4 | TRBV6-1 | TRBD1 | CASRRRGLAKNIQYF | TGTGCCAGCCGGCGCAGGGGGCTAGCCAAAAACATTCAGTACTTC
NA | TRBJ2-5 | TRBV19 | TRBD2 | CATGRQETQYF | TGTGCCACCGGGAGGCAAGAGACCCAGTACTTC
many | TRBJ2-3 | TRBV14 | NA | CASSRMTSFTQYF | TGTGCCAGCAGCCGTATGACGAGCTTTACGCAGTATTTT
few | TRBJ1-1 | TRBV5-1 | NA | CASSLASRVEAFF | TGCGCCAGCAGCTTGGCGTCGCGGGTTGAAGCTTTCTTT
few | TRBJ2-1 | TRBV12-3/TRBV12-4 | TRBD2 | CASSFQRDEQFF | TGTGCCAGCAGTTTCCAGCGGGACGAGCAGTTCTTC
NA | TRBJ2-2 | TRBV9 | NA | CASSARTTGELFF | TGTGCCAGCAGCGCCAGGACCACCGGGGAGCTGTTTTTT
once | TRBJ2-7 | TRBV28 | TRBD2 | CASRASGIAYEQYF | TGTGCCAGCAGGGCTAGCGGGATCGCCTACGAGCAGTACTTC
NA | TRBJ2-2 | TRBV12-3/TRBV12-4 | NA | CASSFNLAGQLFF | TGTGCCAGCAGTTTTAATCTCGCAGGGCAGTTGTTTTTT
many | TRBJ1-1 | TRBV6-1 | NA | CASSGTTANTEAFF | TGTGCCAGCAGCGGGACCACAGCGAACACTGAAGCTTTCTTT
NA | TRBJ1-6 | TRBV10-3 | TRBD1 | CAISDRQGGYNSPLHF | TGTGCCATCAGTGATAGACAGGGGGGTTATAATTCACCCCTCCACTTT
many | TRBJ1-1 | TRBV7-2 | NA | CASSPMTTAEAFF | TGTGCCAGCAGCCCGATGACAACGGCTGAAGCTTTCTTT
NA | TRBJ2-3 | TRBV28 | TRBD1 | CASSFLTGGRDTQYF | TGTGCCAGCAGTTTTCTGACAGGGGGTAGGGATACGCAGTATTTT
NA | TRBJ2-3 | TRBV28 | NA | CASSLSRRKLNTDTQYF | TGTGCCAGCAGTTTATCGCGTCGGAAACTAAACACAGATACGCAGTATTTT
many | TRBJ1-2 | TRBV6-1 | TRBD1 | CASSLRTGDGYTF | TGTGCCAGCAGTCTCCGGACAGGGGACGGCTACACCTTC
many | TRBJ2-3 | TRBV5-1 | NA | CASSKGGADTQYF | TGCGCCAGCAGCAAGGGAGGAGCAGATACGCAGTATTTT
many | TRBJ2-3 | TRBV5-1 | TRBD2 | CASSLERERIPDTQYF | TGCGCCAGCAGCTTGGAGCGGGAACGTATTCCAGATACGCAGTATTTT
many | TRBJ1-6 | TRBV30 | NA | CAWSQDGNSPLHF | TGTGCCTGGAGTCAGGACGGTAATTCACCCCTCCACTTT
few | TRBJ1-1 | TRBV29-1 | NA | CSVEGNQMNTEAFF | TGCAGCGTTGAAGGCAACCAAATGAACACTGAAGCTTTCTTT
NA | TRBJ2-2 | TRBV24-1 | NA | CATADQGTNTGELFF | TGTGCCACAGCCGATCAGGGAACGAACACCGGGGAGCTGTTTTTT
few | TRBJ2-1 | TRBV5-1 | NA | CASSLDRLIPYNEQFF | TGCGCCAGCAGCTTGGATCGGCTAATCCCCTACAATGAGCAGTTCTTC
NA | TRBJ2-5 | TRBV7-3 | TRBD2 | CASSPLGGGLAGVSGTQYF | TGTGCCAGCAGCCCCCTCGGGGGTGGACTAGCGGGAGTCAGCGGGACCCAGTACTTC
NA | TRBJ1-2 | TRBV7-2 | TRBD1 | CASSLNSGGPNGYTF | TGTGCCAGCAGCTTAAATTCAGGGGGCCCCAATGGCTACACCTTC
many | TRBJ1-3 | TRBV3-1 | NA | CASSQVTGTASGNTIYF | TGTGCCAGCAGCCAGGTCACCGGGACGGCCTCTGGAAACACCATATATTTT
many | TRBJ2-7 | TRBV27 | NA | CASSFVGTYEQYF | TGTGCCAGCAGTTTTGTGGGAACCTACGAGCAGTACTTC
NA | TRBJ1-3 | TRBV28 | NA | CASIGGNTIYF | TGTGCCAGCATAGGCGGAAACACCATATATTTT
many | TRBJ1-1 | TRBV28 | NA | CASTRNSGGRGTEAFF | TGTGCCAGCACCAGAAATTCTGGGGGCCGGGGCACTGAAGCTTTCTTT